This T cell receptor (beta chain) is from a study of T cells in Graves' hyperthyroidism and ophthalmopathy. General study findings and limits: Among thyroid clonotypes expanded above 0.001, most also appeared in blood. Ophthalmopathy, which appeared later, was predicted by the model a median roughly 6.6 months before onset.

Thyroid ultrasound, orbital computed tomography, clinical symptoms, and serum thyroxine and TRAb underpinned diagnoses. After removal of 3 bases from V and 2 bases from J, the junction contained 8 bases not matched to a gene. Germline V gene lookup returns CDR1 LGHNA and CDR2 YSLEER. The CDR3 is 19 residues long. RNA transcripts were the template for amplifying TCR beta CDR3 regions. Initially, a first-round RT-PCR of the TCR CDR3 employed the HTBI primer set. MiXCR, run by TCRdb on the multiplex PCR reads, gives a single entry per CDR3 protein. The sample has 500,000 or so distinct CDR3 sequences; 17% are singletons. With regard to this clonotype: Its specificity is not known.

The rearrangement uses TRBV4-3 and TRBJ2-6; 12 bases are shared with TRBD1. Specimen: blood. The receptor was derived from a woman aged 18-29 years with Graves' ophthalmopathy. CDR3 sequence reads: CASSHDTGTGGPGANVLTF. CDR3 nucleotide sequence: TGCGCCAGCAGCCATGACACCGGGACAGGGGGCCCTGGGGCCAACGTCCTGACTTTC.